Sequencing of this TCR beta chain was carried out in a study of PD-L1 blockade in urothelial cancer. Whole-study context: Patients with male sex and bladder-origin urothelial cancer accounted for most of the roughly 29 enrolled.

Time point denoted: peripheral blood 6 weeks after treatment start. TCRdb keeps only in-frame clones here, not all; method: immunoSEQ multiplex PCR. The sample contains 100,000 to 150,000 clones, more than 70% of which appear only once. The sequence was collected from a man in his fifties with urothelial cancer. The specimen comprised PBMCs, sampled around atezolizumab (anti-PD-L1) treatment.

The CDR3 nucleotides read TGCGCCAGCGGCAAACAGGGGGCTGGCACAGATACGCAGTATTTT. Translating it yields CASGKQGAGTDTQYF. The rearrangement uses TRBV10-2 and TRBJ2-3; 9 bases agree with TRBD1. This CDR3 is built from 15 residues. CDR1 and CDR2 from the germline V gene are WSHSY and SAAADI. V lost 8 bases, J lost 1 base, and 7 bases stayed unmatched.